The 5 T cell receptor beta chains in this list originate from one sample, sequenced in a study of glioma-infiltrating T cells. The iRepertoire nested amplicon-rescue multiplex PCR amplified TCR alpha and beta CDR3s from RNA. A single record per CDR3 protein comes from TCRdb applying MiXCR to the multiplex PCR reads. This sample carries more than 300,000 distinct CDR3 sequences, approximately 42% of them seen once, and the ten largest clones take approximately 12%. Sequencing input: glioma tissue, nonneoplastic brain tissue, or PBMCs (not recorded which). Every receptor here comes from a human donor with low-grade glioma or glioblastoma, undergoing nonglioma brain surgery, or in good health (not recorded which).

V gene TRBV29-1 combines with J gene TRBJ2-7; 8 bases match TRBD2. After removal of 4 bases from V and 1 base from J, the junction contained 6 bases not matched to a gene. Germline CDR1 is SQVTM and CDR2 is ANQGSEA. This CDR3 contains 14 residues. CDR3 loop: CSVGDRGGSYEQYF. Here the CDR3 DNA reads TGCAGCGTTGGGGATCGGGGGGGATCCTACGAGCAGTACTTC.

This rearrangement joins TRBV4-1 to TRBJ1-5; D gene unclear. The CDR3 runs 15 residues. Between the trimmed V and J ends, which lost 1 base and 11 bases, there was a span of 18 bases. From germline, CDR1 is MGHRA and CDR2 YSYEKL. The CDR3 sequence: CASSQGVNGGRAQHF. In DNA, the CDR3 is TGCGCCAGCAGCCAAGGTGTGAACGGCGGGAGAGCCCAGCATTTT.

The chain uses TRBV15 and TRBJ1-2; the D gene is possibly TRBD1 (6 bases). V lost 4 bases to trimming and J lost 7 bases, with 22 bases between them. This CDR3 has 16 amino acids. The germline V gene encodes CDR1 LNHNV and CDR2 YYDKDF (reference sequence). CDR3 DNA sequence: TGTGCCACCAGCACTGAACCCCGGGACATTGGATCTGGCTACACCTTC. Its translation is CATSTEPRDIGSGYTF.

At least ten counts were recorded for this clonotype. The chain employs TRBV27 and TRBJ2-3; 11 bases are shared with TRBD2. CDR3 size: 14 residues. Per the germline V gene, CDR1 is MNHEY and CDR2 is SMNVEV (reference sequence). V lost 5 bases to trimming and J lost 7 bases; unmatched junction nucleotides: 5. The CDR3 protein is CASSPGTSGYTQYF. DNA of the CDR3: TGTGCCAGCAGTCCCGGGACTAGCGGCTATACGCAGTATTTT.

This clonotype was observed many times. The chain carries TRBV6-1 and TRBJ2-7, with unresolved D. This CDR3 contains 14 residues. Germline CDR1 is MNHNS and CDR2 is SASEGT. The V and J ends lost 5 bases and 2 bases respectively, with 13 bases between them. The CDR3 nucleotides are TGTGCCAGCAGTTCCCTTGGACGGGCCTACGAGCAGTACTTC. It encodes CASSSLGRAYEQYF.